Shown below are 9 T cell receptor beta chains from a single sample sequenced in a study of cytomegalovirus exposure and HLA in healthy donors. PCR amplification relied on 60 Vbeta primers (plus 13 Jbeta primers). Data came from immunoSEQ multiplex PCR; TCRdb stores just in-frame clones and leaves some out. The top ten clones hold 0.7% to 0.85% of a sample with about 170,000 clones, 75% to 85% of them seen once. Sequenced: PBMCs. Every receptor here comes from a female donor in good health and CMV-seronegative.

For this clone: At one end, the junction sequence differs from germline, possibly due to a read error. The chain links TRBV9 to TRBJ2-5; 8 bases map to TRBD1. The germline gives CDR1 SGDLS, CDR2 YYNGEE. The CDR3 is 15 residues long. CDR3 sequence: CASSPDRPGTGGFHF. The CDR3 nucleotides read TGTGCCAGCAGCCCCGATCGTCCCGGGACAGGTGGTTTTCACTTC.

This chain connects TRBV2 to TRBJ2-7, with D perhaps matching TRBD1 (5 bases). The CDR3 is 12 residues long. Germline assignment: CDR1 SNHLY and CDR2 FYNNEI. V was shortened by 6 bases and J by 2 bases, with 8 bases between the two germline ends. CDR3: CASRLDTYEQYF. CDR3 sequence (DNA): TGTGCCAGCAGATTGGACACCTACGAGCAGTACTTC.

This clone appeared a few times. CDR3 DNA sequence: TGTGCCAGCAGCGTCAGGGACAGACCGGTGGGGACTGAAGCTTTCTTT. This sequence encodes CASSVRDRPVGTEAFF. The chain couples TRBV9 to TRBJ1-1, with 7 bases identical to TRBD1. The CDR3 spans 16 residues. V lost 2 bases and J lost 5; bases outside the gene matches: 12. Germline V lookup: CDR1 SGDLS, CDR2 YYNGEE.

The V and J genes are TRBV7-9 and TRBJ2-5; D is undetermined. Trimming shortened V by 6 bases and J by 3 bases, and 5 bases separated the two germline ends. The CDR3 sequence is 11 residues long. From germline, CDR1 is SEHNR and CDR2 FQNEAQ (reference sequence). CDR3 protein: CASRSEETQYF. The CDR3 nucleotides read TGTGCCAGCAGGTCCGAAGAGACCCAGTACTTC.

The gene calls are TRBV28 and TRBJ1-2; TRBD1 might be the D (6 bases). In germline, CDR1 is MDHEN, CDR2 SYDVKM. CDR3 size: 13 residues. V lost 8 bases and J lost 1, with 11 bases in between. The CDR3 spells CASDRTGNYGYTF. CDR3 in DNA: TGTGCCAGCGACAGGACCGGTAACTATGGCTACACCTTC.

This CDR3 is CASSLSQDNEQFF. The CDR3 nucleotides are TGTGCCAGCAGCTTGTCGCAGGACAATGAGCAGTTCTTC. The chain is built from TRBV7-3 and TRBJ2-1; D gene uncertain. The CDR3 loop spans 13 amino acids. Trimming shortened V by 3 bases and J by 5 bases, and 8 bases separated the two germline ends. Germline V lookup: CDR1 SGHTA, CDR2 FQGTGA.

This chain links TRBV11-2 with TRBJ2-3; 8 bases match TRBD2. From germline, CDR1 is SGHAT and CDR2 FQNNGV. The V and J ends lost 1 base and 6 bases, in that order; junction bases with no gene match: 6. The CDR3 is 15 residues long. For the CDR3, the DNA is TGTGCCAGCAGCTTAGTATCGGGGGGGATGGATACGCAGTATTTT. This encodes CASSLVSGGMDTQYF.

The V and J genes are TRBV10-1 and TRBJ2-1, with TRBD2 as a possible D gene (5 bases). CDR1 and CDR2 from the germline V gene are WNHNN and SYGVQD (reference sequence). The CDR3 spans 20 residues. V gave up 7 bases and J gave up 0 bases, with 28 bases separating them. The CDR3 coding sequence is TGCGCCAGCATCCCTACAGAGAGAGGGCTGAATCCGAGCTCCTACAATGAGCAGTTCTTC. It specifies CASIPTERGLNPSSYNEQFF.

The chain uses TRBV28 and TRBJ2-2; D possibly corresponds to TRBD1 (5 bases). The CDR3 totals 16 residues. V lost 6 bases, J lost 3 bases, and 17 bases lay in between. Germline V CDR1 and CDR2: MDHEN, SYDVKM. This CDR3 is CASRVGAAGHTGELFF. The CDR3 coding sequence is TGTGCCAGCAGGGTAGGGGCGGCTGGGCACACCGGGGAGCTGTTTTTT.